This passage covers 32 T cell receptor beta chains from one sample sequenced in a study of memory CD4+ T cells and cytomegalovirus serostatus. The sort gate was single viable CD3+CD4+CD8-CD45RO+ cells for memory CD4+ T cells. Method: immunoSEQ multiplex PCR; TCRdb's copy keeps in-frame clones and lacks some. Among roughly 45,000 clones listed, around 80% were seen once. Source material: memory CD4+ T cells from blood. The receptors were sampled from an adult in good health and CMV-seronegative.

V usage is TRBV5-6 and J usage is TRBJ1-4, with D tentatively TRBD1 (5 bases). CDR1 and CDR2 (germline): SGHDT, YYEEEE. The V and J ends lost 4 bases and 3 bases respectively, with 16 bases between them. The CDR3 has 16 amino acids. This chain's CDR3 is CASSGEGRAANEKLFF. CDR3 coding DNA: TGTGCCAGCAGCGGGGAAGGCAGGGCGGCTAATGAAAAACTGTTTTTT.

The chain has TRBV5-1 and TRBJ1-2, with TRBD1 matching over 9 bases. The CDR3 has 14 amino acids. Germline V gene sequence: CDR1 SGHRS, CDR2 YFSETQ. Trimming took 1 base from V and 3 from J; bases not matched to a gene: 1. The CDR3 region is CASSLTGGYYGYTF. DNA for the CDR3: TGCGCCAGCAGCTTGACAGGGGGCTACTATGGCTACACCTTC.

CDR3 sequence: CASSEPGLGRGTQYF. The CDR3, as DNA: TGTGCCAGCAGTGAGCCGGGACTTGGCAGGGGTACGCAGTATTTT. The rearrangement links TRBV25-1 to TRBJ2-3; D possibly matches TRBD1 or TRBD2 (6 bases each). The CDR3 covers 15 residues. The V end was cut by 3 bases, the J end by 8 bases, with 18 bases between. Per the germline V gene, CDR1 is MGHDK and CDR2 is SYGVNS.

The chain uses TRBV15 and TRBJ2-7; 9 nucleotides align to TRBD1. With V trimmed by 5 bases and J by 4 bases, 9 bases remained unmatched. Germline V gene data show CDR1 as LNHNV and CDR2 as YYDKDF (reference sequence). The CDR3 is made up of 15 amino acids. In DNA, the CDR3 is TGTGCCACCAGCCGGGGCCGCGGGACAGGGTACGAGCAGTACTTC. Translating it yields CATSRGRGTGYEQYF.

The chain recombines TRBV9 with TRBJ2-3; 9 nucleotides align to TRBD2. The CDR3 runs to 14 residues. V lost 0 bases and J lost 7; bases outside the gene matches: 3. CDR1 is SGDLS and CDR2 is YYNGEE in the germline V gene. This CDR3 reads CASSVASGKNTQYF. The CDR3 DNA sequence: TGTGCCAGCAGCGTAGCTAGCGGGAAAAATACGCAGTATTTT.

Turning to this clone: This sample includes further DNA sequences coding for the same CDR3. V gene TRBV6-5 combines with J gene TRBJ2-3; D gene uncertain. CDR3 length: 13 residues. CDR1 MNHEY and CDR2 SVGAGI come from the germline V gene. With 2 bases removed from V and 1 base from J, the gap between germline ends came to 4 bases. Written as DNA, the CDR3 is TGTGCCAGCAGTTACATGGGCACAGATACGCAGTATTTT. It specifies CASSYMGTDTQYF.

The chain carries TRBV7-2 and TRBJ2-5, with 10 bases identical to TRBD1. The CDR3 sequence is 16 residues long. Germline CDR1 reads SGHTA; CDR2 reads FQGNSA. With 5 bases clipped from V and 6 bases from J, the junction kept 12 bases outside the gene matches. The CDR3 reads CASSLTGGASMKTQYF. The CDR3 DNA reads as TGTGCCAGCAGCCTGACAGGGGGCGCGTCTATGAAGACCCAGTACTTC. The full variable domain, in which reference TRBV7-2 and TRBJ2-5 provide the parts outside the CDR3, is GAGVSQSPSNKVTEKGKDVELRCDPISGHTALYWYRQSLGQGLEFLIYFQGNSAPDKSGLPSDRFSAERTGGSVSTLTIQRTQQEDSAVYLCASSLTGGASMKTQYFGPGTRLLVL.

V and J are TRBV28 and TRBJ1-1; D gene uncertain. V was cut by 3 bases and J by 10 bases, with 12 bases left in between. Germline V gene data show CDR1 as MDHEN and CDR2 as SYDVKM. This CDR3 has 12 amino acids. The CDR3 nucleotides are TGTGCCAGCAGTTTTCCCTGGGCCGGAGCTTTCTTT. It yields the protein CASSFPWAGAFF.

V gene TRBV2 combines with J gene TRBJ2-7, with D possibly being TRBD2 (6 bases). The germline V gene has CDR1 SNHLY and CDR2 FYNNEI. The length of the CDR3 is 14 residues. The germline V and J ends were trimmed by 6 bases and 1 base, with 13 bases remaining between them. The CDR3: CASSVRGGSYEQYF. In DNA, the CDR3 is TGTGCCAGCAGCGTTCGTGGGGGGTCCTACGAGCAGTACTTC.

This chain links TRBV28 with TRBJ2-7; 8 bases are a match to TRBD1. The V segment lost 2 bases and the J segment 3 bases; nucleotides outside the gene matches: 9. CDR1 MDHEN and CDR2 SYDVKM come from the germline V gene. This CDR3 region has 16 residues. This CDR3 is CASSLRPGQGDYEQYF. Written as DNA, the CDR3 is TGTGCCAGCAGTTTACGGCCTGGACAGGGCGACTACGAGCAGTACTTC.

This chain joins TRBV2 and TRBJ1-5, with 7 bases matching TRBD1. The trim removed 8 bases at V and 4 bases at J, leaving 14 bases unmatched. Germline V lookup: CDR1 SNHLY, CDR2 FYNNEI. This CDR3 has 16 amino acids. The DNA of the CDR3 is TGTGCCAGCTCACTAAGGACAGGAGGGGGTAATCAGCCCCAGCATTTT. This sequence encodes CASSLRTGGGNQPQHF.

The rearrangement joins TRBV6-5 to TRBJ1-1, with D unclear. The CDR3 length is 14 residues. Germline lookup yields CDR1 MNHEY and CDR2 SVGAGI. V was pared by 6 bases and J by 5 bases, with 16 bases between. CDR3 sequence: CASRKLRTGTEAFF. CDR3 coding DNA: TGTGCCAGCAGGAAACTAAGGACGGGGACTGAAGCTTTCTTT.

This clone has ten or more counts. This chain uses TRBV30 with TRBJ1-5, with TRBD1 matching 8 bases. After removal of 3 bases from V and 6 bases from J, the junction contained 7 bases not matched to a gene. Germline V gene lookup returns CDR1 GTSNPN and CDR2 SVGIG (reference sequence). The CDR3 runs to 14 residues. This CDR3 is CAWSRTGRGQPQHF. For the CDR3, the DNA is TGTGCCTGGAGCCGGACAGGGCGGGGTCAGCCCCAGCATTTT.

The CDR3 sequence: CASSLAGTRETQYF. CDR3 coding DNA: TGCGCCAGCAGCTTGGCGGGGACGAGGGAGACCCAGTACTTC. V and J are TRBV5-1 and TRBJ2-5, with D perhaps being TRBD1 or TRBD2 (5 bases each). V lost 0 bases and J lost 5, with 11 bases in between. CDR1 is SGHRS and CDR2 is YFSETQ in the germline V gene. CDR3 length: 14 residues.

This chain links TRBV9 with TRBJ1-4; 8 bases map to TRBD1. The germline gives CDR1 SGDLS, CDR2 YYNGEE. J was trimmed by 6 bases and V by 2 bases; bases with no gene match: 9. This CDR3 has 16 amino acids. In DNA form, the CDR3 reads TGTGCCAGCAGCGTTACAGGGGGGAGTAAGCATGAAAAACTGTTTTTT. Translation gives CASSVTGGSKHEKLFF.

This clone was observed a single time. This chain uses TRBV5-1 with TRBJ1-3; D unclear. The CDR3 has 15 amino acids. Germline V lookup: CDR1 SGHRS, CDR2 YFSETQ. The V gene lost 6 bases and the J gene lost 1 base, with 14 bases spanning the gap. The CDR3 DNA is TGCGCCAGCAAGTCGCAAGGGAGTTCTGGAAACACCATATATTTT. Protein: CASKSQGSSGNTIYF.

V is TRBV6-5 and J is TRBJ2-1; the match to TRBD2 covers 12 bases. The germline CDR1 and CDR2 sequences are MNHEY and SVGAGI. The trim removed 6 bases at V and 10 bases at J, leaving 10 bases unmatched. The CDR3 runs 15 residues. For the CDR3, the DNA is TGTGCCAGCAGAGCTAGCGGGGGGGGACTTGCGGAGCAGTTCTTC. Translating gives CASRASGGGLAEQFF.

The chain combines TRBV6-5 with TRBJ2-2; D may be TRBD1 (5 bases). The CDR3 is 16 amino acids. Trimming shortened V by 0 bases and J by 3 bases, and 11 bases separated the two germline ends. Germline V CDR1 and CDR2: MNHEY, SVGAGI. The CDR3 protein is CASSYSYRSDTGELFF. In DNA form, the CDR3 reads TGTGCCAGCAGTTACTCGTACAGGTCGGACACCGGGGAGCTGTTTTTT.

This sequence joins TRBV30 and TRBJ2-7; D gene uncertain. Trimming took off 3 bases at V and 6 bases at J, with 9 bases between the two ends. This CDR3 region has 11 residues. CDR1 is GTSNPN and CDR2 is SVGIG in the germline V gene (reference sequence). The CDR3 DNA sequence: TGTGCCTGGAGCCGCGGCGGCGAGCAGTACTTC. Encoded protein: CAWSRGGEQYF.

This sequence joins TRBV7-8 and TRBJ2-7; TRBD2 is a possible D gene (5 bases). The V end lost 1 base, the J end lost 1 base, and 14 bases lay between the germline ends. CDR1 and CDR2 (germline): SGHVS, FQNEAQ. CDR3 size: 16 residues. The DNA for the CDR3 is TGTGCCAGCAGCTTAGTGGTGGCGGGTGGGTCCTACGAGCAGTACTTC. Encoded protein: CASSLVVAGGSYEQYF.

The chain has TRBV6-5 and TRBJ1-2; D gene unclear. Trimming left V 2 bases short and J 2 bases short, with 15 bases between. The germline V gene encodes CDR1 MNHEY and CDR2 SVGAGI. There are 16 residues in the CDR3. The CDR3 DNA follows: TGTGCCAGCAGTTACCGGCCAACAACCCCCAACTATGGCTACACCTTC. As protein: CASSYRPTTPNYGYTF.

The CDR3 reads CASSYSFGVNYGYTF. The CDR3 bases are TGTGCCAGCAGTTACTCATTCGGAGTGAACTATGGCTACACCTTC. The rearrangement joins TRBV6-5 to TRBJ1-2; D not certain. The CDR3 spans 15 residues. Trimming stripped 0 bases from V and 2 bases from J, with 10 bases between. Germline lookup yields CDR1 MNHEY and CDR2 SVGAGI.

This sequence joins TRBV6-5 and TRBJ1-1; no clear D. The CDR3 is 11 amino acids. Germline V gene data show CDR1 as MNHEY and CDR2 as SVGAGI. V was pared by 3 bases and J by 11 bases, with 10 bases between. CDR3 region: CASSYGLQAFF. Written as DNA, the CDR3 is TGTGCCAGCAGTTATGGCCTACAGGCTTTCTTT.

The V and J genes are TRBV18 and TRBJ2-7; D is undetermined. Germline values: CDR1 KGHSH, CDR2 LQKENI. The V and J ends lost 3 bases and 2 bases respectively, with 5 bases between them. The CDR3 loop spans 12 amino acids. CDR3 sequence reads: CASSPTAYEQYF. CDR3 bases: TGTGCCAGCTCACCGACCGCCTACGAGCAGTACTTC.

The chain combines TRBV5-5 with TRBJ2-7, with D tentatively TRBD1 (5 bases). In germline, CDR1 is SGHKS, CDR2 YYEKEE (reference sequence). The CDR3 contains 15 residues. V shed 0 bases and J shed 5 bases, with 15 bases lying between them. CDR3 sequence: CASSLEDRLWHEQYF. In DNA form, the CDR3 reads TGTGCCAGCAGCTTGGAAGACAGACTCTGGCACGAGCAGTACTTC.

The chain employs TRBV5-4 and TRBJ2-3; the D is unclear. CDR3 length equals 13 residues. Trimming took off 4 bases at V and 2 bases at J, with 8 bases between the two ends. Germline CDR1 SGHNT, CDR2 YYREEE (reference sequence). In DNA form, the CDR3 reads TGTGCCAGCAGCCTGTCCAACACAGATACGCAGTATTTT. This translates into CASSLSNTDTQYF.

This chain connects TRBV19 to TRBJ2-7; 7 bases are a match to TRBD1. Germline lookup yields CDR1 LNHDA and CDR2 SQIVND (reference sequence). V was pared by 4 bases and J by 6 bases, with 12 bases of the junction left unmatched. This CDR3 comprises 15 residues. This chain's CDR3 is CASSTGQVRSSEQYF. The CDR3 region has the DNA TGTGCCAGTAGTACAGGACAGGTGCGGTCGAGCGAGCAGTACTTC.

V and J are TRBV30 and TRBJ2-3; D is uncertain. The V and J ends lost 0 bases and 2 bases respectively, with 9 bases between them. This CDR3 has 14 amino acids. The germline CDR1 and CDR2 sequences are GTSNPN and SVGIG (reference sequence). The CDR3 reads CAWSVIRATDTQYF. The DNA of the CDR3 is TGTGCCTGGAGTGTTATTCGGGCCACAGATACGCAGTATTTT.

The chain is built from TRBV25-1 and TRBJ1-1; maybe TRBD1 (5 bases). CDR1 is MGHDK and CDR2 is SYGVNS in the germline V gene. V lost 5 bases and J 1 base, leaving 17 bases between the germline ends. The CDR3 runs 16 residues. The CDR3 loop is CASSTQAPGENTEAFF. DNA for the CDR3: TGTGCCAGCAGTACGCAGGCACCGGGGGAGAACACTGAAGCTTTCTTT. Variable domain in full (rest from reference TRBV25-1 and TRBJ1-1): EADIYQTPRYLVIGTGKKITLECSQTMGHDKMYWYQQDPGMELHLIHYSYGVNSTEKGDLSSESTVSRIRTEHFPLTLESARPSHTSQYLCASSTQAPGENTEAFFGQGTRLTVV.

This chain uses TRBV30 with TRBJ2-3; 8 positions agree with TRBD1. Germline loops: CDR1 GTSNPN, CDR2 SVGIG (reference sequence). The trim removed 3 bases at V and 3 bases at J, leaving 5 bases unmatched. CDR3 size: 14 residues. CDR3 DNA: TGTGCCTGGAGCTGGACAGGGTTGACAGATACGCAGTATTTT. It codes for CAWSWTGLTDTQYF.

V usage is TRBV6-1 and J usage is TRBJ2-2; the D is unclear. Looked up from germline, CDR1 is MNHNS and CDR2 is SASEGT. Trimming removed 2 bases from V and 1 base from J, with 11 bases in between. This CDR3 comprises 16 residues. The CDR3 reads CASSEFALRNTGELFF. The CDR3 DNA is TGTGCCAGCAGTGAATTTGCACTCAGGAACACCGGGGAGCTGTTTTTT.

The rearrangement uses TRBV6-5 and TRBJ2-5; 8 positions agree with TRBD1. The V gene end was trimmed by 5 bases and the J gene end by 5 bases; junction bases not matched to a gene: 7. The CDR3 consists of 14 residues. Germline-derived CDR1 and CDR2 are MNHEY and SVGAGI. CDR3 in DNA: TGTGCCAGCAGTACCCAGGGGGCCAGGGAGACCCAGTACTTC. Encoded protein: CASSTQGARETQYF.